This entry describes one T cell receptor (beta chain). Profiled with immunoSEQ multiplex PCR; TCRdb holds only in-frame clones, not every one. The sample contains roughly 210,000 clones, more than 75% of which appear only once. This sample stems from a study of blood T cell repertoires in COVID-19. CDR1 is SGDLS and CDR2 is YYNGEE in the germline V gene. The CDR3 loop spans 16 amino acids. With V trimmed by 3 bases and J by 2 bases, 7 bases remained unmatched. V is TRBV9 and J is TRBJ2-3, with 9 bases that match TRBD2. This sequence originates from a man younger than 45 in a cohort exposed to, infected with or recovered from COVID-19 (not recorded which). Input material: PBMCs or T cells enriched from blood (not recorded which). CDR3 region: CASSDPTSGYTDTQYF. The CDR3 DNA follows: TGTGCCAGCAGCGACCCGACTAGCGGATACACAGATACGCAGTATTTT.